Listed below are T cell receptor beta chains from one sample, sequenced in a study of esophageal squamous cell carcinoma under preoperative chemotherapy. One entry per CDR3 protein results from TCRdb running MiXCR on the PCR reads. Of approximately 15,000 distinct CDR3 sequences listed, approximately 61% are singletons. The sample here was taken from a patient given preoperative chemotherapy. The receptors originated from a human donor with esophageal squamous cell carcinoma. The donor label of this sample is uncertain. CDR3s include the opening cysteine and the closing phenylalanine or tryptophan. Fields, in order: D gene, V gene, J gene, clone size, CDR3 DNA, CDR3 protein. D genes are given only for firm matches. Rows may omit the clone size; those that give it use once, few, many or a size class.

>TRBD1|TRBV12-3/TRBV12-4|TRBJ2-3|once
TGTGCCAGGAAGGGTGTGAACACAGGGGCGCTGTATTTT
CARKGVNTGALYF
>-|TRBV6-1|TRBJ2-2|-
TGTGCCAGCAGCCAGGGACTCAGCACAGGGGCGCAGTTTTTT
CASSQGLSTGAQFF
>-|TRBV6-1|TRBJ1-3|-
TGTGCCAGCAGCGACTTTGGTGGAAACACCATATATTTT
CASSDFGGNTIYF
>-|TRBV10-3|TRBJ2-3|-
TGTGCCATCATGGGTTTGACAGATACGCAGTATTTT
CAIMGLTDTQYF
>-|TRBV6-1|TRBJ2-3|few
TGTGCGGGCAGTGGGGGACGTGACCTCGAGACGCAGTATTTC
CAGSGGRDLETQYF
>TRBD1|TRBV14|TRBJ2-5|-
TGTGCCAGCAGCCAACCCGAACGGCGCGACAGGGGAGCCGAGACCCAGTACTTC
CASSQPERRDRGAETQYF
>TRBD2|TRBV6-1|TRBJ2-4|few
TGTGCCAGCGCGGGCGGGGGGGCCAAAAACACTCAGTACTTC
CASAGGGAKNTQYF
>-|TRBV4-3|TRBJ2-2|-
TGCGCCAGCAGCCAAGAAGGGGGTTACACCGGGGAGCTGTTTTTT
CASSQEGGYTGELFF
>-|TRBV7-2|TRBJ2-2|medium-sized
TGTGCCAACGGCCTTCTGAGCACCGGGGAGCTGTTTTTT
CANGLLSTGELFF
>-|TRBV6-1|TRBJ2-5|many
TGTGCCAGCGGTGTTGGACAAGAGACCCAGTACTTC
CASGVGQETQYF
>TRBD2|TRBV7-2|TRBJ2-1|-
TGTGCCAGCAGCTTAGAGCCTCTCATACAACTAGCGGGCTTTGAGCAGTTCTTC
CASSLEPLIQLAGFEQFF
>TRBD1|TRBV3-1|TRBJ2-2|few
TGTGCCAGCAGCCAAGACGGAGGACAGGATATCACCGGGGAGCTGTTTTTT
CASSQDGGQDITGELFF
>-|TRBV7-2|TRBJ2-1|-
TGTCCCAGCAGCTTGGCTGTGATCTACAATGAGCAGTTCTTC
CPSSLAVIYNEQFF
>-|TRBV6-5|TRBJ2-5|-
TGTGCCAGCAGTACTAACAGGGTAAAGACCCAGTACTTC
CASSTNRVKTQYF
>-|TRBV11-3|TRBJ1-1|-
TGTGCCAGCAGCCTGGGAAAAAAGAACACTGAAGCTTTCTTT
CASSLGKKNTEAFF
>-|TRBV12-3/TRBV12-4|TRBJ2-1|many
TGTGCCAGCAGCCCCTTACAGTGGAGTGAGCAGTTCTTC
CASSPLQWSEQFF
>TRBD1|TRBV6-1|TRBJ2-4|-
TGTGCCAGCAGTGTAGGGGGACAGGGAGCCAAAAATACGCAGTACTTC
CASSVGGQGAKNTQYF
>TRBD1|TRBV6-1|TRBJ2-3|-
TGTGCCAGCAGAACCGGACAGGGGGACACCGAGGCGCCGTATTTT
CASRTGQGDTEAPYF
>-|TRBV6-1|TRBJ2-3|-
TGTGCCAGCAGTAATTCACAGGGAGAACCCTACAATGAGCAGTATTTT
CASSNSQGEPYNEQYF
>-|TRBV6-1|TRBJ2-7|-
TGTGCCAGCAGTCTCGGGGGCGGGGGACACGAGCAGTACTTC
CASSLGGGGHEQYF
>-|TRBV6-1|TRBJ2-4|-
TGTGCCGGCGGAGCGGGCCAGGACGGGGACATCCAGTACTTC
CAGGAGQDGDIQYF
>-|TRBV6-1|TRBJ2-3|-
TGTGCCAGCAGTGAAGGAGCAGGGACCGATGCGCAGTTTTTT
CASSEGAGTDAQFF
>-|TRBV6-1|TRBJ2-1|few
TGTGCCAGCAGTGAAGCGCTAGCCGGGGAGCAGTTCTTC
CASSEALAGEQFF
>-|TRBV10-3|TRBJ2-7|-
TGTGCCATCGGGGGGATCGGGGGCGGGGGCCAAGAGACGCAGTACTTC
CAIGGIGGGGQETQYF
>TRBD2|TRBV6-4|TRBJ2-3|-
TGTGCCAGGGGTGACTGGGCGGGAGAAACAGAGACGCAGTATTTC
CARGDWAGETETQYF
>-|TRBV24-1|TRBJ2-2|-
TGTGCCACCAGCGCCCTAGGACCCGGGGAGCTGTTTTTT
CATSALGPGELFF
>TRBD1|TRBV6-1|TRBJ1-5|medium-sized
TGTGCCAGCAGTCGATTGAGGGGGACAGTTCTCAGCAATCAGCCCCAGCATTTT
CASSRLRGTVLSNQPQHF
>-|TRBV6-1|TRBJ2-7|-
TGTGCCAGCAGGTCGTGGGTTAGTTCCTACAATGAGCAGTACTTC
CASRSWVSSYNEQYF
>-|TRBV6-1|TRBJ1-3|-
TGTGCCAGCAGTGAAGCTGACTCTCGGTTAGATAATAGAAACACCATATATTTT
CASSEADSRLDNRNTIYF
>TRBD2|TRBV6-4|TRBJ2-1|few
TGTGCCAGCAGTGACGGACTAGCGGGCCTCCAGTTCTTC
CASSDGLAGLQFF
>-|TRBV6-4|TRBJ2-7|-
TGTGCCAGGGGGCAGAGGGCCAAAGATACGCAGTACTTC
CARGQRAKDTQYF
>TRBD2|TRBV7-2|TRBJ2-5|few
TGTGCCAGCAACCCCCCGGGGGGGACCCAGTACTTC
CASNPPGGTQYF
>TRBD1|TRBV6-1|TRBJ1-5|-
TGTGCCAGCAGCGACCAGAAGACAGGGAATAGCAATCAGCCCCAGCATTTT
CASSDQKTGNSNQPQHF
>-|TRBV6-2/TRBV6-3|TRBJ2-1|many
TGTGCCAGCAGTTACTCGTCCGGGCCCCCGGAGGGGGCGAGGGGATTAGCCTACAATGAGCAGTTCTTC
CASSYSSGPPEGARGLAYNEQFF
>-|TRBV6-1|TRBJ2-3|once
TGTGCGGGCAGCCTGGGTGTCAGCACCGATACGCAGTATTTT
CAGSLGVSTDTQYF
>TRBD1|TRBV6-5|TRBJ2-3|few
TGTGCCAGCGGTTGGGGTGTGGTCACAGGGGCGCAGTATTTT
CASGWGVVTGAQYF
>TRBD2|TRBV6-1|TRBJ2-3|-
TGTGCCAGCAGTGCGGGGGGGGGGGCCCACGATACGCAGTATTTC
CASSAGGGAHDTQYF
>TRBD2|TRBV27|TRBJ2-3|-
TGTGCCAGCAGTCCCGCTCGGACTAGCGGGACTCTGTTCTTC
CASSPARTSGTLFF
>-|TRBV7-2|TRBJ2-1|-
TGTGCCAGCAGCTTGGGGCGGTGTGCCACAAACACGCAGTATTTC
CASSLGRCATNTQYF
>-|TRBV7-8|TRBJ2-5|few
TGTGCCAGCAGCTTAGCCAGGGCTGTGGAGACCCAGTACTTC
CASSLARAVETQYF
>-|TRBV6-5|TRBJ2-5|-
TGTGCCAGCAGTTACTCGATCCAGGGGTACGCCAATGAGCAGTACTTC
CASSYSIQGYANEQYF
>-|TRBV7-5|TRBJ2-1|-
TGTAGACTGTTGGGTAGGCTGCGTGCTAGCTTC
CRLLGRLRASF
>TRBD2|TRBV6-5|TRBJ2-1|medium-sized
TGTGCCAGCAGTCTCCGGCGGGCTAGCGGGTACAATGAGCAGTTCTTC
CASSLRRASGYNEQFF
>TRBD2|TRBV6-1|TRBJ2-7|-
TGTGCCAGCAGGGAAGGTGGGGAGGGAGACCCAGAGACGCAGTACTTC
CASREGGEGDPETQYF
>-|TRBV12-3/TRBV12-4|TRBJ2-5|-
TGTGCCAGCAGTTTGGCCAGGGTTGGAGAGACCCAGTACTTC
CASSLARVGETQYF
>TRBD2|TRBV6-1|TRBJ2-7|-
TGTGCCAGCAGTGAAGCGGGCGGGGGGGGCGGGGCCACAGAGACGCAGTACTTC
CASSEAGGGGGATETQYF
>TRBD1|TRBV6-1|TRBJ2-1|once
TGTGCCAGCAGTAGAACCGGGACAGGGGACAATGAGCAGTTCTTC
CASSRTGTGDNEQFF
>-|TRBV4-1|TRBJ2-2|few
TGCGCCAGCAGCCAAGAGACGGGGGCTTCGAACACCGGGGAGCTGTTTTTT
CASSQETGASNTGELFF
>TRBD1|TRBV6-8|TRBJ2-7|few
TGTGCCAGCAGTTACTCGAACCGGGCCCATACAGGGGGTATCTACGAGCAGTACTTC
CASSYSNRAHTGGIYEQYF
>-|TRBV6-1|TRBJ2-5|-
TGTGCGGGGCCTGGGGGCCGTGACCCAGATACCCAGTACTTC
CAGPGGRDPDTQYF
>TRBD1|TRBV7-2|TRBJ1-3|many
TGTGCCAGCACCGACAGGGGGCTACGAGGAAACACCATATATTTT
CASTDRGLRGNTIYF
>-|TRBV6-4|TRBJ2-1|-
TGTGCCAGCAGTGACTCGTCCCTCGGGGGCAACAATGAGCAGTTCTTT
CASSDSSLGGNNEQFF
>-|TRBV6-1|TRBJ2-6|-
TGTGCCAGCAGTGAACTGGACAGCTCTGGGGCCAACGAGCAGTCTTTC
CASSELDSSGANEQSF